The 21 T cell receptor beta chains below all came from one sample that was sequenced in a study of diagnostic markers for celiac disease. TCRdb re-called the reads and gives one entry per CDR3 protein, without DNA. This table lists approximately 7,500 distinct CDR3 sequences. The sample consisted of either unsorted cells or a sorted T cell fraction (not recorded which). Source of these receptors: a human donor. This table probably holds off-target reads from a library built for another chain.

The CDR3 reads CASRLFDRRNTEAFF. The genes are TRBV5-5 and TRBJ1-1. CDR3 length equals 15 residues. CDR1 and CDR2 from the germline V gene are SGHKS and YYEKEE (reference sequence).

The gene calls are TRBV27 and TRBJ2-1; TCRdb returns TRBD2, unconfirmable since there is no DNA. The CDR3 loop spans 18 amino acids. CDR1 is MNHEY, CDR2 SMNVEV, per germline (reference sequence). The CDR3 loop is CASSRRQGAGGPLNEQFF.

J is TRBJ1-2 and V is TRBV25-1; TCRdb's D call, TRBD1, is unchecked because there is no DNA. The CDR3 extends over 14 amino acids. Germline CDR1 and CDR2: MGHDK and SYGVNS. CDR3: CASSEQGHFYGYTF.

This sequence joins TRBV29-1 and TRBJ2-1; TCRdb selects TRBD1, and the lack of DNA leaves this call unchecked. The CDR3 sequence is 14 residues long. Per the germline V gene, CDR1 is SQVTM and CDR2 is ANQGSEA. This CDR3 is CSVETGQDSNEQFF.

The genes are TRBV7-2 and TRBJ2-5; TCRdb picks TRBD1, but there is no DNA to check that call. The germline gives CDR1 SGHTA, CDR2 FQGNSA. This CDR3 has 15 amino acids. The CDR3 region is CASSLRWGLQETQYF.

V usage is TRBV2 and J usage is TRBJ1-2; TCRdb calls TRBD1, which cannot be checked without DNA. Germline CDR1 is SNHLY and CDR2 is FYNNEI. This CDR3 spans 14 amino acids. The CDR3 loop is CASSEAPGSYGYTF.

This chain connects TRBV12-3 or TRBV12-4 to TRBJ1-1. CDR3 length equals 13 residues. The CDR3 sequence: CASSLTRNTEAFF.

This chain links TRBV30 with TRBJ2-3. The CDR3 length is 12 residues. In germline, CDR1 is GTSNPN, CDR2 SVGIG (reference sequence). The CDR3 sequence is CAWSVVKDTQYF. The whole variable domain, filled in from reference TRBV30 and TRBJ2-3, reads SQTIHQWPATLVQPVGSPLSLECTVEGTSNPNLYWYRQAAGRGLQLLFYSVGIGQISSEVPQNLSASRPQDRQFILSSKKLLLSDSGFYLCAWSVVKDTQYFGPGTRLTVL.

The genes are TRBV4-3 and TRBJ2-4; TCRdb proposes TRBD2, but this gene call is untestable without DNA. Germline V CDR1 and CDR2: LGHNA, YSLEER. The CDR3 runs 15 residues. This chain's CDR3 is CASSQDLASGDIQYF.

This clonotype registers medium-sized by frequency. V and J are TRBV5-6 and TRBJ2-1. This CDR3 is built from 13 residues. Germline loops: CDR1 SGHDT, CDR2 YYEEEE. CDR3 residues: CASSLGRFNEQFF.

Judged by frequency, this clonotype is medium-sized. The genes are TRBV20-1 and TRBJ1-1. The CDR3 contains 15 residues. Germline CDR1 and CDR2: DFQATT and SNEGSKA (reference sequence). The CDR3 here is CSAGRRYGGGTEAFF.

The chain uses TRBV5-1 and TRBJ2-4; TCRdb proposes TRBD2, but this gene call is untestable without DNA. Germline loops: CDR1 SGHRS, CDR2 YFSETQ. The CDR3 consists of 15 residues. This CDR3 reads CASSLVAGPKNIQYF.

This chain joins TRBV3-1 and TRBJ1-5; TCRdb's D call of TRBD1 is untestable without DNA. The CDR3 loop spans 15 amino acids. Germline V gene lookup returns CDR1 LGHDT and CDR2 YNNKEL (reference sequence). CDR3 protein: CASSQNPHRDQPQHF.

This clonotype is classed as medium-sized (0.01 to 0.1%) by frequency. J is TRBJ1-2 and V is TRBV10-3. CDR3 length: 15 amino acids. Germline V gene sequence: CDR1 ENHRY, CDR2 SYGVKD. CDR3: CAISESVRETYGYTF.

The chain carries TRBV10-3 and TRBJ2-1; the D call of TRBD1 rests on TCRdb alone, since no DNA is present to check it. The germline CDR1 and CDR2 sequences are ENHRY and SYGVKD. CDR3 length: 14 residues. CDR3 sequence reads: CAISGDRAYNEQFF.

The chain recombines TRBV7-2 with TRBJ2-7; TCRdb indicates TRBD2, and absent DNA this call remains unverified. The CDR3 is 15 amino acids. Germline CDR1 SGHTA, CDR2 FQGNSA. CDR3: CASSLVSGKTYEQYF. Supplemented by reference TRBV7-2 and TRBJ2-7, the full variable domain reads GAGVSQSPSNKVTEKGKDVELRCDPISGHTALYWYRQSLGQGLEFLIYFQGNSAPDKSGLPSDRFSAERTGGSVSTLTIQRTQQEDSAVYLCASSLVSGKTYEQYFGPGTRLTVT.

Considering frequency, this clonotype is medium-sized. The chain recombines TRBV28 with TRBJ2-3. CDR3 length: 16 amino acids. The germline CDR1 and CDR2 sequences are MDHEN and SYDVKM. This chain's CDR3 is CASSWVGFRGTDTQYF.

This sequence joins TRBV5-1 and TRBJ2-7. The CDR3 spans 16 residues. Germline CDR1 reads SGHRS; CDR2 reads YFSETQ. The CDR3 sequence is CASSLVVTAISYEQYF.

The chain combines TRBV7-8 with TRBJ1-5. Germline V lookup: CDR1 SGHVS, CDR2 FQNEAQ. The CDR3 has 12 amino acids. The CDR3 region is CASSLGDQPQHF.

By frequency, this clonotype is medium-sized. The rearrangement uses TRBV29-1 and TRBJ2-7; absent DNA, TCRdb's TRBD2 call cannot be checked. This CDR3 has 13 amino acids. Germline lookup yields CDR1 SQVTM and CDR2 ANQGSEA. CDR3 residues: CSVETSGRDEQYF.

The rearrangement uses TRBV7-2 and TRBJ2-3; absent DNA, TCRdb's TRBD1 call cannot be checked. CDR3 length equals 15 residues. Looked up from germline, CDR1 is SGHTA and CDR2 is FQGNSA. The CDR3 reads CASSPRGLGTDTQYF.